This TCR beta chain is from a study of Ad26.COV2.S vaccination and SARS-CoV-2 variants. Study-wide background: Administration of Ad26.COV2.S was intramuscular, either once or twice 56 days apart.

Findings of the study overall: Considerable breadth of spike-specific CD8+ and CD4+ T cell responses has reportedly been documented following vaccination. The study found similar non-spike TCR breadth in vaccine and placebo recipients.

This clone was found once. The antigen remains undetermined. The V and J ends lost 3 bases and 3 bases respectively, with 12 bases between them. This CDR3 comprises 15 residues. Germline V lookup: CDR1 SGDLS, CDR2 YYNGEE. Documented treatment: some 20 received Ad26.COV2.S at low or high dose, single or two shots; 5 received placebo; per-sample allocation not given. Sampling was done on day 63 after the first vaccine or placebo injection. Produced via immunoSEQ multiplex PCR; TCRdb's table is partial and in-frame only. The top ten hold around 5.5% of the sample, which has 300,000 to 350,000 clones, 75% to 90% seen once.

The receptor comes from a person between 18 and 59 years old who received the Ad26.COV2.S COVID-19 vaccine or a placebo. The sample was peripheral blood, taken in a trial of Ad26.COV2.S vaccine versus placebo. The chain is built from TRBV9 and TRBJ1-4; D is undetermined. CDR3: CASSALQAPNEKLFF. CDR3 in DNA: TGTGCCAGCAGCGCTCTCCAAGCTCCTAATGAAAAACTGTTTTTT.